The 27 T cell receptor beta chains presented below share a single source sample, sequenced in a study of T cell repertoires in cytomegalovirus infection. No cognate antigen is known for these TCRs. Each CDR3 protein is one row after TCRdb ran MiXCR on the reads. The table shows hundreds of thousands of distinct CDR3 sequences, with roughly 46% occurring only once. The sequences come from cultured PBMCs, collected from culture after CMV antigen stimulation. These TCRs come from a human donor in good health (CMV status not recorded). Some clones in this sample may be carry-over from other donors' samples.

This clonotype was observed a handful of times. J is TRBJ2-4 and V is TRBV5-6, with D hard to call. The CDR3 has 12 amino acids. Germline values: CDR1 SGHDT, CDR2 YYEEEE. The V end lost 4 bases, the J end lost 6 bases, and 8 bases lay between the germline ends. CDR3 DNA: TGTGCCAGCAGCAAGCGAACAAACATTCAGTACTTC. Translating gives CASSKRTNIQYF.

This clonotype showed up just once. The J gene is TRBJ1-5, the V gene TRBV15; D is uncertain. This CDR3 region has 17 residues. Germline V lookup: CDR1 LNHNV, CDR2 YYDKDF (reference sequence). V lost 0 bases, J lost 1 base, and 13 bases lay in between. CDR3 DNA: TGTGCCACCAGCAGAGATCCGGGGAAGGGAAGCAATCAGCCCCAGCATTTT. This sequence encodes CATSRDPGKGSNQPQHF.

The J gene is TRBJ2-3, the V gene TRBV27; D perhaps matches TRBD2 (5 bases). The CDR3 is 17 residues long. Germline V CDR1 and CDR2: MNHEY, SMNVEV (reference sequence). Trimming shortened V by 4 bases and J by 10 bases, and 27 bases separated the two germline ends. The CDR3 sequence is CASSSPRAFGEIGAQYF. For the CDR3, the DNA is TGTGCCAGCAGTTCACCCCGGGCCTTCGGGGAGATCGGCGCGCAGTATTTT.

This clonotype was found a few times. The chain recombines TRBV7-2 with TRBJ2-4, with D possibly TRBD2 on 6 matching bases. Germline lookup yields CDR1 SGHTA and CDR2 FQGNSA. The CDR3 is 15 amino acids. Deletions cut 1 base from V and 3 bases from J, with 10 bases between. CDR3 sequence reads: CASSLGLGDKNIQYF. The CDR3 DNA reads as TGTGCCAGCAGCTTAGGACTAGGGGACAAAAACATTCAGTACTTC.

The gene calls are TRBV7-6 and TRBJ2-5, with 7 nucleotides matching TRBD1. CDR1 is SGHVS, CDR2 FNYEAQ, per germline. V dropped 3 bases and J dropped 3; count of bases not matched to a gene: 4. The CDR3 has 14 residues. As DNA, the CDR3 is TGTGCCAGCAGCTTCGGACAGGCAAAAGAGACCCAGTACTTC. It specifies CASSFGQAKETQYF.

The V and J genes are TRBV7-2 and TRBJ1-1, with 7 bases matching TRBD1. Germline loops: CDR1 SGHTA, CDR2 FQGNSA. V trimming: 3 bases; J trimming: 5 bases; junction bases outside the gene matches: 18. The CDR3 sequence is 18 residues long. The CDR3 spells CASSLGVGQGEGGTEAFF. DNA for the CDR3: TGTGCCAGCAGCTTGGGGGTTGGGCAGGGGGAGGGTGGTACTGAAGCTTTCTTT.

This sequence joins TRBV7-9 and TRBJ2-1; 7 nucleotides align to TRBD2. Losses at the gene ends were 3 bases for V and 6 bases for J; bases not matched to a gene: 14. Germline CDR1 is SEHNR and CDR2 is FQNEAQ (reference sequence). The CDR3 consists of 17 residues. CDR3 residues: CASSFVWGGGYLNEQFF. CDR3 sequence (DNA): TGTGCCAGCAGCTTCGTTTGGGGGGGAGGGTACCTCAATGAGCAGTTCTTC.

At least ten counts were recorded for this clonotype. The V call is TRBV7-2, the J call TRBJ2-3; D remains ambiguous. Germline V gene data show CDR1 as SGHTA and CDR2 as FQGNSA. This CDR3 comprises 18 residues. Trimming pared 1 base from V and 0 bases from J, leaving 17 bases between. CDR3 nucleotides: TGTGCCAGCAGCTTAGTGACAATTGGATATACTAGCACAGATACGCAGTATTTT. Protein sequence: CASSLVTIGYTSTDTQYF.

The chain has TRBV19 and TRBJ2-1; D gene uncertain. Trimming removed 3 bases from V and 4 bases from J, with 7 bases in between. The CDR3 sequence is 13 residues long. The germline V gene has CDR1 LNHDA and CDR2 SQIVND (reference sequence). As DNA, the CDR3 is TGTGCCAGTAGTATCGGATCTTACAATGAGCAGTTCTTC. This codes for CASSIGSYNEQFF.

A few counts support this clonotype. The chain employs TRBV28 and TRBJ1-2, with unresolved D. The V end was cut by 6 bases, the J end by 4 bases, with 18 bases between. The CDR3 totals 15 residues. The germline gives CDR1 MDHEN, CDR2 SYDVKM. The CDR3 DNA reads as TGTGCCAGCAGCCAACCCCGAGACCGGGGCTATGGCTACACCTTC. Amino acid sequence: CASSQPRDRGYGYTF.

A few counts support this clonotype. The rearrangement joins TRBV7-6 to TRBJ2-5, with D maybe TRBD2 (5 bases). V was pared by 1 base and J by 2 bases, with 14 bases between. The CDR3 covers 16 residues. Germline V gives CDR1 SGHVS, CDR2 FNYEAQ. This chain's CDR3 is CASSLDAGTEQETQYF. CDR3 in DNA: TGTGCCAGCAGCTTAGACGCGGGTACAGAGCAAGAGACCCAGTACTTC. Looking up the rest from reference TRBV7-6 and TRBJ2-5 gives the full variable domain: GAGVSQSPRYKVTKRGQDVALRCDPISGHVSLYWYRQALGQGPEFLTYFNYEAQQDKSGLPNDRFSAERPEGSISTLTIQRTEQRDSAMYRCASSLDAGTEQETQYFGPGTRLLVL.

This clonotype was seen only a few times. The chain employs TRBV6-2 or TRBV6-3 and TRBJ1-5; the D gene is possibly TRBD1 (5 bases). Germline-derived CDR1 and CDR2 are MNHEY and SVGEGT. V was clipped by 7 bases and J by 5 bases, with 21 bases between them. The CDR3 has 16 residues. CDR3 sequence: CASTPGWRGEDQPQHF. As DNA, the CDR3 is TGTGCCAGCACCCCCGGCTGGCGGGGGGAAGATCAGCCCCAGCATTTT.

This clonotype appeared a single time. This sequence joins TRBV12-5 and TRBJ2-4; TRBD1 matches 7 bases. In germline, CDR1 is LGHNT, CDR2 FRNRAP. This CDR3 is 18 amino acids long. The V gene end was trimmed by 2 bases and the J gene end by 0 bases; junction bases not matched to a gene: 10. The CDR3 sequence is CASGLPQGVFLAKNIQYF. The CDR3 DNA reads as TGTGCTAGTGGTTTGCCTCAGGGGGTTTTCCTAGCCAAAAACATTCAGTACTTC.

J is TRBJ2-1 and V is TRBV7-8; TRBD2 matches at 8 bases. Germline CDR1 and CDR2: SGHVS and FQNEAQ. With 4 bases clipped from V and 6 bases from J, the junction kept 11 bases outside the gene matches. The CDR3 has 16 residues. The CDR3 loop is CASSSPFAGGSNEQFF. The CDR3 bases are TGTGCCAGCAGCTCGCCTTTTGCGGGAGGCAGCAATGAGCAGTTCTTC.

The genes are TRBV12-3 or TRBV12-4 and TRBJ1-2; the D is unclear. With 3 bases removed from V and 6 bases from J, the gap between germline ends came to 14 bases. The CDR3 runs to 14 residues. The CDR3 reads CASSFGVDVNGYTF. In nucleotides, the CDR3 is TGTGCCAGCAGTTTCGGGGTGGACGTAAATGGCTACACCTTC.

This clonotype has only a few counts. The chain recombines TRBV18 with TRBJ2-7; the D gene is possibly TRBD1 (6 bases). The CDR3 runs 14 residues. V lost 6 bases and J lost 2, with 14 bases in between. Germline values: CDR1 KGHSH, CDR2 LQKENI. The CDR3 region is CASSPKGVPYEQYF. The CDR3 nucleotides read TGTGCCAGCTCGCCCAAGGGGGTCCCCTACGAGCAGTACTTC. The full variable domain, with the rest looked up from reference TRBV18 and TRBJ2-7, is NAGVMQNPRHLVRRRGQEARLRCSPMKGHSHVYWYRQLPEEGLKFMVYLQKENIIDESGMPKERFSAEFPKEGPSILRIQQVVRGDSAAYFCASSPKGVPYEQYFGPGTRLTVT.

The chain uses TRBV6-1 and TRBJ1-5; D is perhaps TRBD1 (6 bases). The CDR3 runs to 14 residues. Germline assignment: CDR1 MNHNS and CDR2 SASEGT. The V end lost 4 bases, the J end lost 6 bases, and 13 bases lay between the germline ends. The chain's CDR3 is CASSGWGGGQPQHF. The CDR3 region has the DNA TGTGCCAGCAGTGGGTGGGGGGGCGGTCAGCCCCAGCATTTT.

This chain links TRBV7-6 with TRBJ1-4; D remains ambiguous. The V and J ends lost 5 bases and 4 bases respectively, with 11 bases between them. Germline V gives CDR1 SGHVS, CDR2 FNYEAQ. This CDR3 is built from 14 residues. The CDR3 nucleotides read TGTGCCAGCAGCCTTCGACTGTTTAATGAAAAACTGTTTTTT. Translated: CASSLRLFNEKLFF.

This clonotype was detected once. V usage is TRBV5-4 and J usage is TRBJ1-4, with 10 bases lining up with TRBD1. Germline V lookup: CDR1 SGHNT, CDR2 YYREEE (reference sequence). The CDR3 extends over 14 amino acids. V was pared by 4 bases and J by 7 bases, with 4 bases of the junction left unmatched. The CDR3 loop is CASSLGTGAEKLFF. DNA of the CDR3: TGTGCCAGCAGCCTCGGGACAGGGGCTGAAAAACTGTTTTTT.

V is TRBV4-3 and J is TRBJ2-7, with a possible D match to TRBD2 (5 bases). V lost 1 base and J lost 7, with 14 bases in between. CDR3 length equals 14 residues. Germline V lookup: CDR1 LGHNA, CDR2 YSLEER. CDR3 protein: CASSQGEKLPEQYF. The CDR3 DNA follows: TGCGCCAGCAGCCAAGGGGAGAAACTCCCAGAGCAGTACTTC.

The V call is TRBV24-1, the J call TRBJ2-1; TRBD1 matches at 7 bases. The CDR3 totals 16 residues. V gave up 7 bases and J gave up 0 bases; unmatched junction bases: 8. Germline loops: CDR1 KGHDR, CDR2 SFDVKD. CDR3 sequence (DNA): TGTGCCACCAGCAAACAGGGGCCGAGCTCCTACAATGAGCAGTTCTTC. Amino acids: CATSKQGPSSYNEQFF.

V is TRBV27 and J is TRBJ2-2; 9 bases are a match to TRBD1. The ends lost 3 bases at V and 5 bases at J; junction bases unmatched: 7. Germline-derived CDR1 and CDR2 are MNHEY and SMNVEV (reference sequence). This CDR3 has 16 amino acids. CDR3 protein: CASSFGLQGATGELFF. DNA of the CDR3: TGTGCCAGCAGTTTTGGGCTACAGGGGGCTACCGGGGAGCTGTTTTTT.

This clonotype was picked up a small number of times. The genes are TRBV7-2 and TRBJ2-7; D may correspond to TRBD1 or TRBD2 (6 bases each). The CDR3 extends over 15 amino acids. V lost 5 bases to trimming and J lost 0 bases, with 14 bases between them. Looked up from germline, CDR1 is SGHTA and CDR2 is FQGNSA. The CDR3 nucleotides are TGTGCCAGCAGCCGGGGGCAGGGCAGCTCCTACGAGCAGTACTTC. Amino acids: CASSRGQGSSYEQYF.

The rearrangement joins TRBV12-3 or TRBV12-4 to TRBJ1-1; no clear D gene. Trimming removed 7 bases from V and 0 bases from J, with 15 bases in between. This CDR3 region has 15 residues. CDR3 protein: CASTNRERMNTEAFF. CDR3 coding DNA: TGTGCCAGCACCAACCGGGAGCGGATGAACACTGAAGCTTTCTTT.

This clonotype was seen more than once but under ten times. This chain uses TRBV5-1 with TRBJ1-6; D unclear. The CDR3 loop spans 15 amino acids. V dropped 0 bases and J dropped 5 bases, with 9 bases sitting between them. CDR1 and CDR2 (germline): SGHRS, YFSETQ. In DNA form, the CDR3 reads TGCGCCAGCAGCTTGGAGCGGCCCAATAATTCACCCCTCCACTTT. Its protein is CASSLERPNNSPLHF.

This chain connects TRBV30 to TRBJ2-7; unclear D gene. In germline, CDR1 is GTSNPN, CDR2 SVGIG (reference sequence). V lost 3 bases to trimming and J lost 3 bases, with 6 bases between them. The CDR3 is 11 residues long. The CDR3 DNA follows: TGTGCCTGGAGAGGCATCTACGAGCAGTACTTC. This codes for CAWRGIYEQYF.

The sample holds a few counts of this clonotype. V usage is TRBV6-6 and J usage is TRBJ2-7, with 8 bases matching TRBD2. From germline, CDR1 is MNHNY and CDR2 SVGAGI (reference sequence). The junction had 12 bases not matched to a gene; V was cut back by 8 bases and J by 3 bases. This CDR3 is 15 amino acids long. The CDR3 loop reads CASSPTAGGLYEQYF. The CDR3 nucleotides read TGTGCCAGCTCCCCCACGGCGGGAGGACTCTACGAGCAGTACTTC.